The following is a TCR beta chain sequence with its context. The data were obtained in a study of T cell changes during pregnancy in multiple sclerosis. This table comes from immunoSEQ multiplex PCR, and its TCRdb copy is limited to in-frame clones, with some not included. The table shows about 72,000 clones, with 91% occurring only once. Germline-derived CDR1 and CDR2 are SGHTA and FQGNSA. This CDR3 is built from 15 residues. With 8 bases removed from V and 6 bases from J, the gap between germline ends came to 20 bases. The sequenced sample was peripheral blood, obtained in the third trimester of pregnancy. The receptor was derived from a female donor in good health, enrolled as a control in a pregnancy study. The rearrangement uses TRBV7-2 and TRBJ2-1; maybe TRBD2 (5 bases). The CDR3 region has the DNA TGTGCCAGCGGGTCTAGGGCGGGCCGTCCCAATGAGCAGTTCTTC. Its translation: CASGSRAGRPNEQFF.